This T cell receptor (beta chain) appears in the sequencing data of a study of blood T cells in healthy people across ages. Each of the donors had approximately 10 milliliters of peripheral blood drawn into EDTA-treated Vacutainer tubes. Isolation recovered at least 6 million PBMCs from every sample. Per sample, at least 6 micrograms of total RNA were extracted. Then a second PCR, running roughly 7 to 11 cycles, was carried out with a sample-barcoded 5' primer and a J-beta primer mix. TCRdb reanalysed the 5' RACE reads using MiXCR and keeps one entry per CDR3 protein. The sample contains about 1.6 million distinct CDR3 sequences, roughly 30% of which appear only once. The V gene's germline CDR1 is SGHTA and CDR2 FQGTGA. Trimming took 4 bases from V and 4 from J, leaving 11 bases between them. The CDR3 spans 13 residues. This clonotype was recorded a few times.

Material for sequencing was blood. This chain uses TRBV7-3 with TRBJ2-7; D ambiguous. The sequence was collected from a woman aged 25 to 39 in good health. The CDR3 coding sequence is TGTGCCAGCAGCTCCCTTCTGGGGTACGAGCAGTACTTC. The encoded protein is CASSSLLGYEQYF.